Below are 13 T cell receptor beta chains sequenced from a single sample in a study of T cell responses to AZD1222 COVID-19 vaccine listed by TCRdb under 2021. The label giving this sample's time point can be read as: about 28 days (+/-7) after the second vaccine dose. Receptor amplification or capture employed the immunoSEQ multiplex PCR assay. In its TCRdb copy, this immuneACCESS table keeps in-frame sequences only and misses some clones. Where compared with another copy, unresolved V genes explain less than half of these, and the others have no known cause. The sample includes fewer than 110,000 clones, with roughly 85% observed a single time. In total, the top ten clones hold around 4.9% of the sample. The sequencing used peripheral blood, collected 28 days after the second AZD1222 dose. Source of these receptors: an adult who received the AZD1222 COVID-19 vaccine.

V is TRBV4-1 and J is TRBJ1-1; D gene unclear. The V gene's germline CDR1 is MGHRA and CDR2 YSYEKL. Trimming removed 4 bases from V and 4 bases from J, with 16 bases in between. This CDR3 has 15 residues. The DNA for the CDR3 is TGCGCCAGCAGCCTCCCTGACCGGGTTGGCACTGAAGCTTTCTTT. It translates to CASSLPDRVGTEAFF.

This chain uses TRBV7-9 with TRBJ2-1; 7 nucleotides line up with TRBD2. The germline V gene has CDR1 SEHNR and CDR2 FQNEAQ (reference sequence). With 1 base clipped from V and 4 bases from J, the junction kept 10 bases outside the gene matches. This CDR3 region has 17 residues. The CDR3 reads CASSLGISSGDYNEQFF. The CDR3 region has the DNA TGTGCCAGCAGCTTAGGGATCTCTAGCGGAGATTACAATGAGCAGTTCTTC.

V gene TRBV7-8 combines with J gene TRBJ1-1; no firm D call. V lost 4 bases and J lost 11, with 11 bases in between. The germline V gene encodes CDR1 SGHVS and CDR2 FQNEAQ. The CDR3 totals 11 residues. For the CDR3, the DNA is TGTGCCAGCAGCTCAGGTGGGCTGGCTTTCTTT. It translates to CASSSGGLAFF. The entire variable domain, with the rest obtained from reference TRBV7-8 and TRBJ1-1, is as follows: GAGVSQSPRYKVAKRGQDVALRCDPISGHVSLFWYQQALGQGPEFLTYFQNEAQLDKSGLPSDRFFAERPEGSVSTLKIQRTQQEDSAVYLCASSSGGLAFFGQGTRLTVV.

The chain uses TRBV30 and TRBJ2-5; D could derive from TRBD1 or TRBD2 (5 bases each). The V gene lost 1 base and the J gene lost 5 bases, with 14 bases spanning the gap. This CDR3 is built from 14 residues. Germline V gene lookup returns CDR1 GTSNPN and CDR2 SVGIG (reference sequence). As DNA, the CDR3 is TGTGCCTGGAGTGGGGCCGGGGCAAGGGAGACCCAGTACTTC. It codes for CAWSGAGARETQYF. Based on the CDR3 plus reference TRBV30 and TRBJ2-5, the full variable domain is SQTIHQWPATLVQPVGSPLSLECTVEGTSNPNLYWYRQAAGRGLQLLFYSVGIGQISSEVPQNLSASRPQDRQFILSSKKLLLSDSGFYLCAWSGAGARETQYFGPGTRLLVL.

V and J are TRBV5-4 and TRBJ2-7; 8 positions agree with TRBD1. CDR1 and CDR2 (germline): SGHNT, YYREEE (reference sequence). The CDR3 sequence is 14 residues long. J was trimmed by 4 bases and V by 4 bases; bases with no gene match: 7. This chain's CDR3 is CASSQDRDRYEQYF. For the CDR3, the DNA is TGTGCCAGCAGCCAGGACAGGGATAGATACGAGCAGTACTTC. The full variable domain, with the rest looked up from reference TRBV5-4 and TRBJ2-7, is ETGVTQSPTHLIKTRGQQVTLRCSSQSGHNTVSWYQQALGQGPQFIFQYYREEENGRGNFPPRFSGLQFPNYSSELNVNALELDDSALYLCASSQDRDRYEQYFGPGTRLTVT.

This clone was picked up a small number of times. The chain recombines TRBV29-1 with TRBJ2-7; D remains unclear. Looked up from germline, CDR1 is SQVTM and CDR2 is ANQGSEA. Trimming left V 3 bases short and J 7 bases short, with 13 bases between. This CDR3 region has 12 residues. CDR3 nucleotides: TGCAGCGTTGAGATAGGGTTGGGAGAGCAGTACTTC. Protein: CSVEIGLGEQYF.

This chain connects TRBV9 to TRBJ2-7; D is undetermined. V lost 3 bases and J 0 bases, leaving 10 bases between the germline ends. The CDR3 is 14 residues long. From germline, CDR1 is SGDLS and CDR2 YYNGEE. The CDR3 region is CASSDRAFSYEQYF. CDR3 nucleotides: TGTGCCAGCAGCGACCGGGCCTTCTCCTACGAGCAGTACTTC.

The chain joins TRBV5-1 to TRBJ1-2; possible D gene TRBD1, 6 bases. CDR3 length: 16 residues. Deletions cut 0 bases from V and 0 bases from J, with 12 bases between. The germline CDR1 and CDR2 sequences are SGHRS and YFSETQ. The CDR3 here is CASSLGSGQTNYGYTF. The CDR3 nucleotides read TGCGCCAGCAGCTTGGGTTCTGGACAGACTAACTATGGCTACACCTTC.

The chain joins TRBV5-4 to TRBJ2-7; perhaps TRBD2 as D (6 bases). Trimming cost V 1 base and J 4 bases, with 9 bases left between them. CDR1 is SGHNT, CDR2 YYREEE, per germline (reference sequence). This CDR3 has 13 residues. CDR3 nucleotide sequence: TGTGCCAGCAGCTTGAGGACTACTTACGAGCAGTACTTC. Translated: CASSLRTTYEQYF.

The rearrangement links TRBV5-4 to TRBJ1-3; unclear D gene. The CDR3 length is 17 residues. CDR1 is SGHNT and CDR2 is YYREEE in the germline V gene (reference sequence). Trimming stripped 4 bases from V and 1 base from J, with 18 bases between. The CDR3 sequence: CASSPGGYLGSGNTIYF. CDR3 nucleotides: TGTGCCAGCAGCCCCGGAGGGTATTTGGGGTCTGGAAACACCATATATTTT.

The chain has TRBV10-3 and TRBJ2-7; no reliable D call. The CDR3 sequence is 11 residues long. V was clipped by 2 bases and J by 4 bases, with 3 bases between them. Germline loops: CDR1 ENHRY, CDR2 SYGVKD. The CDR3 spells CAISEGYEQYF. The CDR3 nucleotides read TGTGCCATCAGTGAGGGGTACGAGCAGTACTTC.

The chain is built from TRBV28 and TRBJ1-1; D may be TRBD1 (5 bases). CDR3 length: 15 residues. Germline loops: CDR1 MDHEN, CDR2 SYDVKM. V was pared by 2 bases and J by 5 bases, with 15 bases between. In DNA, the CDR3 is TGTGCCAGCAGTTTACGGGGGTTCTATAGAACTGAAGCTTTCTTT. This sequence encodes CASSLRGFYRTEAFF.

With respect to this clone: Its ends do not fully match the called genes, so a read error is possible. The rearrangement uses TRBV28 and TRBJ2-6; maybe TRBD2 (6 bases). Germline lookup yields CDR1 MDHEN and CDR2 SYDVKM. This CDR3 spans 16 amino acids. The CDR3 protein is CASSWGEFAGANVLTF. The CDR3 bases are TGTGCCAGTAGTTGGGGGGAGTTTGCTGGGGCCAACGTCCTGACTTTC.